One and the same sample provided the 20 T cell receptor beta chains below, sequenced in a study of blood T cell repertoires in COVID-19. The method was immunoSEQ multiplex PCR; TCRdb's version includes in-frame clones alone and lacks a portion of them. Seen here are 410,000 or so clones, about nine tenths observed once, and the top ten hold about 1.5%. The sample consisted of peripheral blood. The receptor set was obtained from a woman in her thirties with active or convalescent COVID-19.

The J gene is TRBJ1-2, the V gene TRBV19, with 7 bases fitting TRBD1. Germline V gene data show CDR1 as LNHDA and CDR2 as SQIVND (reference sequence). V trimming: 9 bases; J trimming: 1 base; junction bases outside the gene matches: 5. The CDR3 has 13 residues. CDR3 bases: TGTGCCAGCGGACAGGCAGTTAACTATGGCTACACCTTC. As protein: CASGQAVNYGYTF. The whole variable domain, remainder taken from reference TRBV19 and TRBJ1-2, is DGGITQSPKYLFRKEGQNVTLSCEQNLNHDAMYWYRQDPGQGLRLIYYSQIVNDFQKGDIAEGYSVSREKKESFPLTVTSAQKNPTAFYLCASGQAVNYGYTFGSGTRLTVV.

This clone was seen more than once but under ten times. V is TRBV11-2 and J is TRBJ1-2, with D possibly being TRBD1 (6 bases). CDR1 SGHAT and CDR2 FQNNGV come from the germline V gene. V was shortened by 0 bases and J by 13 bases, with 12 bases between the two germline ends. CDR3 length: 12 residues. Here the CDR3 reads CASSLEPGVGTF. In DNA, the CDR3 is TGTGCCAGCAGCTTAGAACCAGGGGTCGGCACCTTC.

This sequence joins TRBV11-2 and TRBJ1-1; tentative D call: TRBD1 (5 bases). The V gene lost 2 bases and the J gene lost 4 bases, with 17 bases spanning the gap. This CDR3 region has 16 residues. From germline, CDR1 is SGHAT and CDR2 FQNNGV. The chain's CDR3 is CASSLWTDTWGTEAFF. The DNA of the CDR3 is TGTGCCAGCAGCTTATGGACGGACACATGGGGCACTGAAGCTTTCTTT. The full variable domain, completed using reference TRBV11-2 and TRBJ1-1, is EAGVAQSPRYKIIEKRQSVAFWCNPISGHATLYWYQQILGQGPKLLIQFQNNGVVDDSQLPKDRFSAERLKGVDSTLKIQPAKLEDSAVYLCASSLWTDTWGTEAFFGQGTRLTVV.

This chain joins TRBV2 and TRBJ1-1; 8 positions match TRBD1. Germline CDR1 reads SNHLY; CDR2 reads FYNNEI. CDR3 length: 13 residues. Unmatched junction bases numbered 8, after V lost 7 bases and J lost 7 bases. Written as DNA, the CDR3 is TGTGCCAGCAACGAGGACAGGGACCTTGAAGCTTTCTTT. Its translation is CASNEDRDLEAFF. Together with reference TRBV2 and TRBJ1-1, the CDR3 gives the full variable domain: EPEVTQTPSHQVTQMGQEVILRCVPISNHLYFYWYRQILGQKVEFLVSFYNNEISEKSEIFDDQFSVERPDGSNFTLKIRSTKLEDSAMYFCASNEDRDLEAFFGQGTRLTVV.

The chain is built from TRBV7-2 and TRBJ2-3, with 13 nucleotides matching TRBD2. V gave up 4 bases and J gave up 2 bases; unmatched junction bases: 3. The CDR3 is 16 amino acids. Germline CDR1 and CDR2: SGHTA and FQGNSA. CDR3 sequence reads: CASSYGLAGATDTQYF. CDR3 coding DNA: TGTGCCAGCAGCTACGGACTAGCGGGAGCCACAGATACGCAGTATTTT.

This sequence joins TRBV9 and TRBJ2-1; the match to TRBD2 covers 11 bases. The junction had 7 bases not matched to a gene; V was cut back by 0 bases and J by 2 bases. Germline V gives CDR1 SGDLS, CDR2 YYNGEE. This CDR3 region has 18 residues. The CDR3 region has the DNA TGTGCCAGCAGCGTAGTTAGCGGGGGGGCCGCGGCCTACAATGAGCAGTTCTTC. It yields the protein CASSVVSGGAAAYNEQFF.

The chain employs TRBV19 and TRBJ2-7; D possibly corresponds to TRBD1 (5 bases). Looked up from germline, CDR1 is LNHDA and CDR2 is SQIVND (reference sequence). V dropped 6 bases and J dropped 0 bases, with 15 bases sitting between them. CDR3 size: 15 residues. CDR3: CASSIMGRGSYEQYF. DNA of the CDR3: TGTGCCAGTAGCATAATGGGTAGGGGCTCCTACGAGCAGTACTTC.

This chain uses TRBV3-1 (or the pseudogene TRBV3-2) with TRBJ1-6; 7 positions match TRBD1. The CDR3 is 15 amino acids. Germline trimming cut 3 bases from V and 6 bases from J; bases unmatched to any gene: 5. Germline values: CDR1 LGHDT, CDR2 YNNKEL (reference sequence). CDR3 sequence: CASSQATGINSPLHF. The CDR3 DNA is TGTGCCAGCAGCCAGGCGACAGGGATTAATTCACCCCTCCACTTT.

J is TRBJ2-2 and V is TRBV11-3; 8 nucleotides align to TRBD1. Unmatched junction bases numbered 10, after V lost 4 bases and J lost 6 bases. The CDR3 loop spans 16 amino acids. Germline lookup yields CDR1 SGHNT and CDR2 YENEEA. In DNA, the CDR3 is TGTGCCAGCAGCTCAAGGACAGGGCCCACGCCCGGGGAGCTGTTTTTT. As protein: CASSSRTGPTPGELFF.

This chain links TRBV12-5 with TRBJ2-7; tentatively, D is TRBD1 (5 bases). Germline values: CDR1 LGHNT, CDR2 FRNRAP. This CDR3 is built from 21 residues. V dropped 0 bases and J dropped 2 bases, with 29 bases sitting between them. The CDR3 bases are TGTGCTAGTGGTTTGGTACCTGTCGGTCAGAGACAGTTTTTTCGCGCCTACGAGCAGTACTTC. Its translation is CASGLVPVGQRQFFRAYEQYF.

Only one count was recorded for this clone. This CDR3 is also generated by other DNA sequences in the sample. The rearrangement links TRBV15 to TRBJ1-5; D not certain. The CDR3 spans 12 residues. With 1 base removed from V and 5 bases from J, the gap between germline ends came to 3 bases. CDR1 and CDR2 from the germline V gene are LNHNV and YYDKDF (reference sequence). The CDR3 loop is CATSRADQPQHF. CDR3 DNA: TGTGCCACCAGCAGAGCCGATCAGCCCCAGCATTTT.

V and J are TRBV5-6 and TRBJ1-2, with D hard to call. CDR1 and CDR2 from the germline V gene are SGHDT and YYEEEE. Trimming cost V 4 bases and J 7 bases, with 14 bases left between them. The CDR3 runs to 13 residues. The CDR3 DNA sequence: TGTGCCAGCAGCCCGAATGACTTGGGTGGCTACACCTTC. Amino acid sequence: CASSPNDLGGYTF.

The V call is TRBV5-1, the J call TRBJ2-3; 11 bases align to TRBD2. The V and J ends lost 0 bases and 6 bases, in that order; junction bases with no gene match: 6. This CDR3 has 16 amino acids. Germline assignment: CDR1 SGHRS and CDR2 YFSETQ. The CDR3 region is CASSLASGGPGDTQYF. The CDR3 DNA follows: TGCGCCAGCAGCTTGGCTAGCGGGGGGCCAGGGGATACGCAGTATTTT.

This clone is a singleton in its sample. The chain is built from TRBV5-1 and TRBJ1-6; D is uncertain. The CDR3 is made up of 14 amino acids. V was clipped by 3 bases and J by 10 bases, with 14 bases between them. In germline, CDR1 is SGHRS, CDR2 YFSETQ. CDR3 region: CASSSGDRGSPLHF. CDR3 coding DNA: TGCGCCAGCAGCTCCGGGGATCGTGGGTCACCCCTCCACTTT.

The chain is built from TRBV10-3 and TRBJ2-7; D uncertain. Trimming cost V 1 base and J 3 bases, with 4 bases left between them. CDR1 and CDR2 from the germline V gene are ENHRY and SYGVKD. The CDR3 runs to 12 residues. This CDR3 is CAISEYSYEQYF. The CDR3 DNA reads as TGTGCCATCAGTGAGTACAGCTACGAGCAGTACTTC.

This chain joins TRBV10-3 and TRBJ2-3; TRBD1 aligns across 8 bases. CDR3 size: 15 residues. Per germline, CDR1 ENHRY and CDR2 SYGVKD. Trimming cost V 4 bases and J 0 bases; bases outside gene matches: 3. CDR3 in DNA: TGTGCCATCAGTGGACAGGGGAGGAGCACAGATACGCAGTATTTT. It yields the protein CAISGQGRSTDTQYF.

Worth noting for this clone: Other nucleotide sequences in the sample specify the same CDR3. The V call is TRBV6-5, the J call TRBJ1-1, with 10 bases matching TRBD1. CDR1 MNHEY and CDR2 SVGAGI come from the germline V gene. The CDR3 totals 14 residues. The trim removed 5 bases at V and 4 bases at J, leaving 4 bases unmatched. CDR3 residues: CASSRQGAGTEAFF. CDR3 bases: TGTGCCAGCAGTAGACAGGGGGCCGGCACTGAAGCTTTCTTT.

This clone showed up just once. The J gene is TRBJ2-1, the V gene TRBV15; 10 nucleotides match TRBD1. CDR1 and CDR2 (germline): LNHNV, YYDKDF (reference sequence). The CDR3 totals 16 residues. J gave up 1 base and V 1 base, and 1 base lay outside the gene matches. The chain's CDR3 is CATSRGDRGSYNEQFF. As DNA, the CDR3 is TGTGCCACCAGCAGAGGGGACAGGGGTTCCTACAATGAGCAGTTCTTC.

The CDR3 sequence: CASSVRGGRSEAFF. The CDR3 DNA follows: TGTGCCAGCAGTGTGCGGGGTGGCAGGAGTGAAGCTTTCTTT. This chain links TRBV2 with TRBJ1-1; D remains ambiguous. This CDR3 has 14 amino acids. Germline CDR1 SNHLY, CDR2 FYNNEI. Trimming left V 4 bases short and J 7 bases short, with 16 bases between. The full variable domain, in which reference TRBV2 and TRBJ1-1 provide the parts outside the CDR3, is EPEVTQTPSHQVTQMGQEVILRCVPISNHLYFYWYRQILGQKVEFLVSFYNNEISEKSEIFDDQFSVERPDGSNFTLKIRSTKLEDSAMYFCASSVRGGRSEAFFGQGTRLTVV.

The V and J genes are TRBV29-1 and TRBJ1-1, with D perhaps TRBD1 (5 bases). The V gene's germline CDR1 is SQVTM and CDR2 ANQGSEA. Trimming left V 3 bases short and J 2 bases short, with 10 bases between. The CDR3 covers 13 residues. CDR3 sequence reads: CSVEGGENTEAFF. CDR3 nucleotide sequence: TGCAGCGTTGAGGGGGGAGAAAACACTGAAGCTTTCTTT.